A single sample is the source of the 26 T cell receptor beta chains below, sequenced in a study of blood T cell repertoires in COVID-19. Profiling relied on immunoSEQ multiplex PCR, and the TCRdb table lists in-frame clones only, not all of them. The sample holds about 130,000 clones, approximately 85% seen once. The sample consisted of peripheral blood. Receptors originate from a human donor in a cohort sampled during active COVID-19.

This clone was observed at least ten times. The gene calls are TRBV9 and TRBJ1-3; 7 bases agree with TRBD1. The V and J ends lost 4 bases and 3 bases, in that order; junction bases with no gene match: 4. Germline V gene sequence: CDR1 SGDLS, CDR2 YYNGEE. The CDR3 length is 14 residues. In DNA, the CDR3 is TGTGCCAGCAGCTCTCGGGACAGTGGAAACACCATATATTTT. It is translated as CASSSRDSGNTIYF.

V usage is TRBV3-1 (or the pseudogene TRBV3-2) and J usage is TRBJ1-4, with 9 bases identical to TRBD1. Germline assignment: CDR1 LGHDT and CDR2 YNNKEL (reference sequence). V lost 4 bases, J lost 11 bases, and 11 bases stayed unmatched. CDR3 length: 15 residues. The CDR3 is CASSRLPGQGTKLFF. CDR3 in DNA: TGTGCCAGCAGCCGACTCCCGGGACAGGGCACTAAACTGTTTTTT.

This clone showed up just once. The chain couples TRBV9 to TRBJ1-6, with D possibly TRBD1 on 5 matching bases. CDR3 length equals 15 residues. Trimming removed 3 bases from V and 7 bases from J, with 14 bases in between. Germline V gene data show CDR1 as SGDLS and CDR2 as YYNGEE. CDR3 region: CASSGVAAGNSPLHF. The CDR3 coding sequence is TGTGCCAGCAGCGGGGTTGCGGCAGGGAATTCACCCCTCCACTTT.

The chain uses TRBV5-1 and TRBJ2-7, with D possibly TRBD1 on 6 matching bases. This CDR3 region has 15 residues. Trimming removed 0 bases at V and 3 bases at J, with 13 bases between. The V gene's germline CDR1 is SGHRS and CDR2 YFSETQ. As DNA, the CDR3 is TGCGCCAGCAGCTTGGTGGCAGGGGAAGGCTACGAGCAGTACGTC. Translated, it gives CASSLVAGEGYEQYV.

This clone was counted once. Written as DNA, the CDR3 is TGTGCCAGCAGATATGCGGGCGGGGGCGCAGATACGCAGTATTTT. Encoded protein: CASRYAGGGADTQYF. The genes are TRBV27 and TRBJ2-3; D might be TRBD2 (7 bases). CDR1 and CDR2 (germline): MNHEY, SMNVEV (reference sequence). CDR3 length equals 15 residues. The V and J ends lost 6 bases and 4 bases respectively, with 17 bases between them.

V and J are TRBV30 and TRBJ2-7, with D hard to call. The CDR3 extends over 12 amino acids. The germline V gene has CDR1 GTSNPN and CDR2 SVGIG (reference sequence). The V and J ends lost 2 bases and 2 bases respectively, with 7 bases between them. The CDR3 loop is CAWSRATYEQYF. CDR3 sequence (DNA): TGTGCCTGGAGTCGAGCTACCTACGAGCAGTACTTC. The full variable domain, completed using reference TRBV30 and TRBJ2-7, is SQTIHQWPATLVQPVGSPLSLECTVEGTSNPNLYWYRQAAGRGLQLLFYSVGIGQISSEVPQNLSASRPQDRQFILSSKKLLLSDSGFYLCAWSRATYEQYFGPGTRLTVT.

The chain uses TRBV5-1 and TRBJ2-4; TRBD2 agrees at 7 bases. The CDR3 consists of 14 residues. The germline gives CDR1 SGHRS, CDR2 YFSETQ. The V and J ends lost 2 bases and 4 bases, in that order; junction bases with no gene match: 3. As DNA, the CDR3 is TGCGCCAGCAGCTTAACGGGACTAAAAAACATTCAGTACTTC. It encodes CASSLTGLKNIQYF.

The rearrangement joins TRBV7-2 to TRBJ2-2; D remains ambiguous. The CDR3 has 15 residues. Trimming left V 7 bases short and J 6 bases short, with 18 bases between. Germline assignment: CDR1 SGHTA and CDR2 FQGNSA. The CDR3 DNA sequence: TGTGCCAGCACCTCCACTACGGGTTCCTCCGGGGAGCTGTTTTTT. Encoded protein: CASTSTTGSSGELFF.

The rearrangement links TRBV7-2 to TRBJ2-5; TRBD2 matches at 14 bases. Per the germline V gene, CDR1 is SGHTA and CDR2 is FQGNSA. V gave up 4 bases and J gave up 7 bases; unmatched junction bases: 5. The CDR3 loop spans 15 amino acids. The CDR3 coding sequence is TGTGCCAGCAGCTCAGGACTAGCGGGGGGCGGGACCCAGTACTTC. This codes for CASSSGLAGGGTQYF.

Only a few counts were recorded for this clone. This chain connects TRBV19 to TRBJ1-1; possibly TRBD1 for D (5 bases). Germline CDR1 LNHDA, CDR2 SQIVND (reference sequence). CDR3 length equals 11 residues. Trimming left V 5 bases short and J 6 bases short, with 7 bases between. Here the CDR3 reads CASSQQAEAFF. Here the CDR3 DNA reads TGTGCCAGTAGTCAACAGGCTGAAGCTTTCTTT.

The gene calls are TRBV5-8 and TRBJ1-2, with TRBD1 matching 7 bases. The germline CDR1 and CDR2 sequences are SGHTS and YDEGEE. The trim removed 3 bases at V and 5 bases at J, leaving 10 bases unmatched. The CDR3 covers 15 residues. The DNA for the CDR3 is TGTGCCAGCAGCTCCCCGAGACAGGGCCGGTATGGCTACACCTTC. This encodes CASSSPRQGRYGYTF.

This rearrangement joins TRBV7-8 to TRBJ1-2; D gene unclear. Trimming removed 5 bases at V and 6 bases at J, with 19 bases between. Germline V lookup: CDR1 SGHVS, CDR2 FQNEAQ. This CDR3 has 15 amino acids. CDR3 bases: TGTGCCAGCAGCGCTAATCAGACACCTAAGGATGGCTACACCTTC. Encoded protein: CASSANQTPKDGYTF.

With respect to this clone: This same CDR3 is encoded by further DNA sequences in the sample. This chain joins TRBV4-3 and TRBJ2-3, with D uncertain. Trimming cost V 0 bases and J 2 bases, with 3 bases left between them. The CDR3 consists of 13 residues. Germline values: CDR1 LGHNA, CDR2 YSLEER. The CDR3 sequence is CASSQDYTDTQYF. The CDR3 DNA is TGCGCCAGCAGCCAAGATTACACAGATACGCAGTATTTT.

The V and J genes are TRBV25-1 and TRBJ2-5; weak D call: TRBD2 (5 bases). This CDR3 is 16 amino acids long. V lost 3 bases and J 1 base, leaving 15 bases between the germline ends. Germline assignment: CDR1 MGHDK and CDR2 SYGVNS. In nucleotides, the CDR3 is TGTGCCAGCAGTGATCCTACTAGGACCCTCCAAGAGACCCAGTACTTC. It codes for CASSDPTRTLQETQYF.

This sequence joins TRBV7-9 and TRBJ2-5; TRBD1 matches at 7 bases. Trimming removed 5 bases from V and 0 bases from J; junction bases left unmatched: 6. CDR3 size: 15 residues. In germline, CDR1 is SEHNR, CDR2 FQNEAQ (reference sequence). The CDR3 here is CASSPGQRYQETQYF. CDR3 DNA sequence: TGTGCCAGCAGCCCGGGACAGCGGTACCAAGAGACCCAGTACTTC.

This chain connects TRBV7-2 to TRBJ1-2; 9 positions agree with TRBD1. The CDR3 is made up of 15 amino acids. The V segment lost 4 bases and the J segment 3 bases; nucleotides outside the gene matches: 6. From germline, CDR1 is SGHTA and CDR2 FQGNSA. The CDR3 protein is CASSSWTGVYYGYTF. The DNA for the CDR3 is TGTGCCAGCAGCTCCTGGACAGGGGTGTACTATGGCTACACCTTC.

CDR3 sequence: CASSLDKRRWGENTEAFF. The CDR3 DNA sequence: TGTGCCAGCAGCTTGGATAAGAGGCGATGGGGAGAGAACACTGAAGCTTTCTTT. This chain links TRBV7-9 with TRBJ1-1; no definite D call. Trimming took 3 bases from V and 1 from J, leaving 21 bases between them. Germline loops: CDR1 SEHNR, CDR2 FQNEAQ (reference sequence). The CDR3 sequence is 18 residues long.

The chain carries TRBV9 and TRBJ1-6; D ambiguous. This CDR3 comprises 16 residues. Germline-derived CDR1 and CDR2 are SGDLS and YYNGEE. Trimming pared 3 bases from V and 0 bases from J, leaving 10 bases between. The CDR3 sequence: CASSAAMSSYNSPLHF. The CDR3 DNA reads as TGTGCCAGCAGCGCCGCCATGAGCTCCTATAATTCACCCCTCCACTTT.

The chain uses TRBV29-1 and TRBJ1-5; TRBD1 matches 9 bases. After removal of 6 bases from V and 2 bases from J, the junction contained 2 bases not matched to a gene. Germline loops: CDR1 SQVTM, CDR2 ANQGSEA. CDR3 size: 13 residues. In nucleotides, the CDR3 is TGCAGCGTGAGGACAGGGGGCAATCAGCCCCAGCATTTT. Its translation is CSVRTGGNQPQHF.

This clone was seen ten or more times. The chain combines TRBV10-3 with TRBJ1-6; TRBD1 matches 9 bases. V lost 3 bases to trimming and J lost 6 bases; unmatched junction nucleotides: 6. The CDR3 consists of 16 residues. Germline V gives CDR1 ENHRY, CDR2 SYGVKD. The chain's CDR3 is CAISEGPGQGNSPLHF. DNA for the CDR3: TGTGCCATCAGTGAAGGCCCGGGACAGGGTAATTCACCCCTCCACTTT.

This clone was detected a few times. The V call is TRBV6-5, the J call TRBJ1-1; 9 bases align to TRBD1. J was trimmed by 10 bases and V by 5 bases; bases with no gene match: 14. This CDR3 region has 15 residues. Germline values: CDR1 MNHEY, CDR2 SVGAGI. The CDR3 reads CASSRTGTGIDGAFF. CDR3 sequence (DNA): TGTGCCAGCAGTCGTACCGGGACAGGGATCGACGGAGCTTTCTTT.

This chain joins TRBV19 and TRBJ1-2; 7 positions agree with TRBD1. V trimming: 4 bases; J trimming: 4 bases; junction bases outside the gene matches: 6. The CDR3 is 14 amino acids. Looked up from germline, CDR1 is LNHDA and CDR2 is SQIVND (reference sequence). The CDR3 region is CASSTYRGSYGYTF. The CDR3 DNA follows: TGTGCCAGTAGTACCTACAGGGGAAGCTATGGCTACACCTTC. The whole variable domain, filled in from reference TRBV19 and TRBJ1-2, reads DGGITQSPKYLFRKEGQNVTLSCEQNLNHDAMYWYRQDPGQGLRLIYYSQIVNDFQKGDIAEGYSVSREKKESFPLTVTSAQKNPTAFYLCASSTYRGSYGYTFGSGTRLTVV.

In its sample, this clone was seen many times. The chain joins TRBV5-1 to TRBJ1-2; 7 nucleotides agree with TRBD1. CDR3 length: 14 amino acids. Unmatched junction bases numbered 2, after V lost 0 bases and J lost 3 bases. Germline CDR1 is SGHRS and CDR2 is YFSETQ. DNA of the CDR3: TGCGCCAGCAGCTTGGGGGGACAGCACTATGGCTACACCTTC. Residues: CASSLGGQHYGYTF.

V usage is TRBV15 and J usage is TRBJ2-6, with D possibly being TRBD2 (6 bases). Trimming shortened V by 1 base and J by 0 bases, and 19 bases separated the two germline ends. Germline-derived CDR1 and CDR2 are LNHNV and YYDKDF (reference sequence). The CDR3 has 20 residues. CDR3 sequence: CATSRGRGLRLYSGANVLTF. The CDR3 DNA follows: TGTGCCACCAGCAGAGGTAGGGGACTGCGACTGTACTCTGGGGCCAACGTCCTGACTTTC.

V gene TRBV7-2 combines with J gene TRBJ2-3; maybe TRBD2 (6 bases). The length of the CDR3 is 12 residues. The V gene lost 5 bases and the J gene lost 4 bases, with 7 bases spanning the gap. CDR1 is SGHTA and CDR2 is FQGNSA in the germline V gene. The CDR3 DNA reads as TGTGCCAGCAGCGGGACTTCAGATACGCAGTATTTT. Translated: CASSGTSDTQYF.

This chain uses TRBV5-1 with TRBJ1-1, with unresolved D. Germline CDR1 reads SGHRS; CDR2 reads YFSETQ. CDR3 length: 15 amino acids. V was shortened by 4 bases and J by 1 base, with 14 bases between the two germline ends. The DNA for the CDR3 is TGCGCCAGCAGCGTTACAACTGGGAGGAACACTGAAGCTTTCTTT. It encodes CASSVTTGRNTEAFF.